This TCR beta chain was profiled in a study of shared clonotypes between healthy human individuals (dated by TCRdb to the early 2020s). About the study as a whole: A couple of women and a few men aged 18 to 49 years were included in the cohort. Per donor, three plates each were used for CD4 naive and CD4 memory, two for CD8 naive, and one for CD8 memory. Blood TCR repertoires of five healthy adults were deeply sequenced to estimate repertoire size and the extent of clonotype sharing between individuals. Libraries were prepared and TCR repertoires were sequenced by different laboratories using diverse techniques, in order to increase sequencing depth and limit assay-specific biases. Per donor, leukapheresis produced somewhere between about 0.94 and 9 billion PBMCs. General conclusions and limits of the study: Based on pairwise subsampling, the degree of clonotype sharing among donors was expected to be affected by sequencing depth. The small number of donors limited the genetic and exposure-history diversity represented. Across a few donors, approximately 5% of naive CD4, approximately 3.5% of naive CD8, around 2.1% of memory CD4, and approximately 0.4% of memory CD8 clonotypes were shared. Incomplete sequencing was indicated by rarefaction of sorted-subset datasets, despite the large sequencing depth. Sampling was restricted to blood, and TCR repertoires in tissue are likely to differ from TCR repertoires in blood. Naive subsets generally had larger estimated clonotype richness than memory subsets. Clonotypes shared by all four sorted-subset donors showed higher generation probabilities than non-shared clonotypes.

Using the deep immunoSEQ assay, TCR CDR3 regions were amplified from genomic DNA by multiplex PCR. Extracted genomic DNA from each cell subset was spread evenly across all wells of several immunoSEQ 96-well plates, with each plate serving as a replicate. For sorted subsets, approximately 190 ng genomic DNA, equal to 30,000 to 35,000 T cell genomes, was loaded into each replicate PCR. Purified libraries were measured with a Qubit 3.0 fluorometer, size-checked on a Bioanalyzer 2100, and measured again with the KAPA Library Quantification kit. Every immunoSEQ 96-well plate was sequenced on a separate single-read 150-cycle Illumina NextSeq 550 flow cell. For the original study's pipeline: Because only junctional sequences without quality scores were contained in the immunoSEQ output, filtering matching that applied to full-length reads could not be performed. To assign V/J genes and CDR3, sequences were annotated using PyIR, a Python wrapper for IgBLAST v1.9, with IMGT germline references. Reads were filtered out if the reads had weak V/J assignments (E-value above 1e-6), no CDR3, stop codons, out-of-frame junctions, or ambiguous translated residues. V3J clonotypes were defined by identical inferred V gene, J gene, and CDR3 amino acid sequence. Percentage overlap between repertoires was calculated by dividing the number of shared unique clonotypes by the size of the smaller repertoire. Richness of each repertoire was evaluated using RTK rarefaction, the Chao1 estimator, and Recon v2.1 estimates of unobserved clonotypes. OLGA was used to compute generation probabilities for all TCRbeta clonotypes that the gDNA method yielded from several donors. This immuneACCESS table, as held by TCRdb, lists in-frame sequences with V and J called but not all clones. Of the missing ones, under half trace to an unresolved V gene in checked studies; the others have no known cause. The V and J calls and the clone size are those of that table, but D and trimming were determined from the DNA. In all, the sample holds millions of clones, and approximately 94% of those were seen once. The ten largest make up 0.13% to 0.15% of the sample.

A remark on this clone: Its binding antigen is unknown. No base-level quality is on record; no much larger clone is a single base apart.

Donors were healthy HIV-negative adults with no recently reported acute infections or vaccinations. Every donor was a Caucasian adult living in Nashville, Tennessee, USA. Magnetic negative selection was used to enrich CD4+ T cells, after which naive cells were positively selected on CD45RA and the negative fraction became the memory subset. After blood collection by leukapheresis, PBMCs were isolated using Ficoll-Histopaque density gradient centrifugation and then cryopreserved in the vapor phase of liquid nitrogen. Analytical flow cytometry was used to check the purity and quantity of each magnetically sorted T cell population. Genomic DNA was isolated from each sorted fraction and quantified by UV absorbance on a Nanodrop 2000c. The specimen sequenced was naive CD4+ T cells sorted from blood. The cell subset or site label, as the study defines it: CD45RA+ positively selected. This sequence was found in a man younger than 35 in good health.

The CDR3 region has the sequence CASSQGQGDTDTQYF. The DNA sequence is TGTGCCAGCTCGCAGGGACAGGGTGACACAGATACGCAGTATTTT. The sequence joins TRBV18 to TRBJ2-3, with 9 junctional bases fitting TRBD1. V ends up 6 bases short and J 2 bases short, with an unmatched junction base count of 6. The germline V gene supplies CDR1 KGHSH and CDR2 LQKENI. CDR3 length: 15 amino acids, cysteine to phenylalanine. The read is trimmed to its CDR3 DNA, 45 bases read in frame from base 1.